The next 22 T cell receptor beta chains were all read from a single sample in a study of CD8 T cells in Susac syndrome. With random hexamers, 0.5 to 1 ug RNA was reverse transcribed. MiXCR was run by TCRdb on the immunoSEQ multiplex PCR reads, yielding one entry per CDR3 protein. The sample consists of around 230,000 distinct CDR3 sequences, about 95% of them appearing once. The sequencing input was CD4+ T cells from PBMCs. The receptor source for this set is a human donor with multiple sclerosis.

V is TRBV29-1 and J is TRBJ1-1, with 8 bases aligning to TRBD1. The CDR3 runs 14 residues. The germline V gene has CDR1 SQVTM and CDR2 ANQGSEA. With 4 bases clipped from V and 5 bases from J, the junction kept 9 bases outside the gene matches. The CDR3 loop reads CSVVTQGADTEAFF. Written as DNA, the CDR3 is TGCAGCGTTGTTACCCAGGGGGCAGATACTGAAGCTTTCTTT.

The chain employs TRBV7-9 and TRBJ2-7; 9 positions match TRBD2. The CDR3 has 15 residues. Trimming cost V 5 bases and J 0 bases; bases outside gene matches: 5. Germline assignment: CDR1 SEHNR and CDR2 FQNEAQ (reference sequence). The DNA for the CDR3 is TGTGCCAGCAGCCCTAGCGGGATCCTCTCCTACGAGCAGTACTTC. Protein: CASSPSGILSYEQYF.

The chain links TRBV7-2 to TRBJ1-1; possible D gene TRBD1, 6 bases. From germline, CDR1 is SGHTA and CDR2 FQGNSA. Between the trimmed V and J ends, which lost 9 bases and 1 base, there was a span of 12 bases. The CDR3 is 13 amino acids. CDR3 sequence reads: CASGTPANTEAFF. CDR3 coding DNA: TGTGCCAGTGGGACACCCGCGAACACTGAAGCTTTCTTT. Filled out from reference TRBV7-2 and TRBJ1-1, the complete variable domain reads GAGVSQSPSNKVTEKGKDVELRCDPISGHTALYWYRQSLGQGLEFLIYFQGNSAPDKSGLPSDRFSAERTGGSVSTLTIQRTQQEDSAVYLCASGTPANTEAFFGQGTRLTVV.

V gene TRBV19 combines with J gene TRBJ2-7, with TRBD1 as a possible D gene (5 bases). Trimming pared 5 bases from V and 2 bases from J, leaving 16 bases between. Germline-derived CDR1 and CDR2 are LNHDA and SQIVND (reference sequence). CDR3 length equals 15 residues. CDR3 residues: CASSVAGHPTYEQYF. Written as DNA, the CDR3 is TGTGCCAGTAGTGTTGCAGGACACCCAACCTACGAGCAGTACTTC.

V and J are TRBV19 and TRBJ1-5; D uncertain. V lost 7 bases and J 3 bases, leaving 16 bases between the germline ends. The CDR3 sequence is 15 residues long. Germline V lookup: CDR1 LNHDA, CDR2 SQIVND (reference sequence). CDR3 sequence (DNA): TGTGCCAGTAACTGGGGAGGATCGGACAATCAGCCCCAGCATTTT. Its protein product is CASNWGGSDNQPQHF.

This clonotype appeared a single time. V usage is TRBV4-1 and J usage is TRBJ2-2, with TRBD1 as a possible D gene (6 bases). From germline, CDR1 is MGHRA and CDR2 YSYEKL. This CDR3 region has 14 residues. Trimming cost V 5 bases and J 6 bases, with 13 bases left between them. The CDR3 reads CASSSGGSAGELFF. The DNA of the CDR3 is TGCGCCAGCAGCTCTGGGGGCTCCGCCGGGGAGCTGTTTTTT.

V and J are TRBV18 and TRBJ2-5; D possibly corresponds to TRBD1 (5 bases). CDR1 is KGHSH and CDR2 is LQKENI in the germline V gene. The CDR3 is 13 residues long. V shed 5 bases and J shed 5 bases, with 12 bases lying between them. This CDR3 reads CASSKSGMETQYF. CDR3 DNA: TGTGCCAGCTCAAAATCAGGGATGGAGACCCAGTACTTC.

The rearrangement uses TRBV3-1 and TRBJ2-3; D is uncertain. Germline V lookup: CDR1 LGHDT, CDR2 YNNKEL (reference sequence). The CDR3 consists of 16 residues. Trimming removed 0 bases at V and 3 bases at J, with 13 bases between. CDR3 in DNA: TGTGCCAGCAGCCAAGAGGCACTTTCTCCGACAGATACGCAGTATTTT. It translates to CASSQEALSPTDTQYF.

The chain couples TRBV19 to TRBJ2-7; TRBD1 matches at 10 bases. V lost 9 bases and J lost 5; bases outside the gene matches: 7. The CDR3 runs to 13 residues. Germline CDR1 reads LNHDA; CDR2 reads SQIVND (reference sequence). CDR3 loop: CASRQGARDEQYF. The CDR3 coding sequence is TGTGCCAGCAGACAGGGGGCGAGGGACGAGCAGTACTTC.

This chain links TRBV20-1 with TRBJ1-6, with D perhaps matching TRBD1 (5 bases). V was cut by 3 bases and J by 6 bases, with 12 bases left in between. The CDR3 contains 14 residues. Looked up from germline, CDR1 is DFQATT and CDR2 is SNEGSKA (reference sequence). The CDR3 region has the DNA TGCAGTGCTAGGTGGGGCGCCCGTAATTCACCCCTCCACTTT. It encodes CSARWGARNSPLHF.

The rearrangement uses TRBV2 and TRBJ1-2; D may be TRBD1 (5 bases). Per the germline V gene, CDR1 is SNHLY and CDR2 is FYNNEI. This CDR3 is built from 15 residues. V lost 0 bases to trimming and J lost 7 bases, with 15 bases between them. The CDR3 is CASSEATAQGSGYTF. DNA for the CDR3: TGTGCCAGCAGTGAAGCGACCGCCCAGGGAAGTGGCTACACCTTC.

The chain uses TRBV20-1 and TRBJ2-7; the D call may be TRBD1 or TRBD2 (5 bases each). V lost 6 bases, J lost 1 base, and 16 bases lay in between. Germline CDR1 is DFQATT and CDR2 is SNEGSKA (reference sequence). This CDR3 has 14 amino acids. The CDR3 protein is CSAEGSGTSYEQYF. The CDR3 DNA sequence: TGCAGTGCCGAGGGGAGCGGTACGTCCTACGAGCAGTACTTC.

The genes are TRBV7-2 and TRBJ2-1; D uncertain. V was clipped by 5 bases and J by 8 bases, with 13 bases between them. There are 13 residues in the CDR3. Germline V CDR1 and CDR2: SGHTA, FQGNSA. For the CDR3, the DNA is TGTGCCAGCAGCCCTCCAGGCCGGGATGAGCAGTTCTTC. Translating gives CASSPPGRDEQFF. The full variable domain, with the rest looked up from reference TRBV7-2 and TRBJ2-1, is GAGVSQSPSNKVTEKGKDVELRCDPISGHTALYWYRQSLGQGLEFLIYFQGNSAPDKSGLPSDRFSAERTGGSVSTLTIQRTQQEDSAVYLCASSPPGRDEQFFGPGTRLTVL.

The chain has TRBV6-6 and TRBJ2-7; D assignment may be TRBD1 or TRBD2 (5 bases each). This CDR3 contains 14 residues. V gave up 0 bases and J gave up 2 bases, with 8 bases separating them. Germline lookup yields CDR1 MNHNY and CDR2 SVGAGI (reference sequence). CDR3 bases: TGTGCCAGCAGTTACTCCCCGGGACCCTACGAGCAGTACTTC. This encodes CASSYSPGPYEQYF.

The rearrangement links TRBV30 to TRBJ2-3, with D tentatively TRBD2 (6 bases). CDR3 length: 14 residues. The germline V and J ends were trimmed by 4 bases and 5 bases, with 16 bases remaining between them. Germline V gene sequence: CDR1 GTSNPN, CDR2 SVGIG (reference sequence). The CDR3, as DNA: TGTGCCTGGAATCTCCGGGGGAAAGGAGATACGCAGTATTTT. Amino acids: CAWNLRGKGDTQYF.

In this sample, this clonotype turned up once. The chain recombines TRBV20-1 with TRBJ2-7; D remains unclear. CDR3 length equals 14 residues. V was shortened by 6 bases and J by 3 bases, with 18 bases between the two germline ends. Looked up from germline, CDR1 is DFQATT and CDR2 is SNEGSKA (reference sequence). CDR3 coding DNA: TGCAGTGCCCAACCTGACCTGGTGGGCTACGAGCAGTACTTC. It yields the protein CSAQPDLVGYEQYF.

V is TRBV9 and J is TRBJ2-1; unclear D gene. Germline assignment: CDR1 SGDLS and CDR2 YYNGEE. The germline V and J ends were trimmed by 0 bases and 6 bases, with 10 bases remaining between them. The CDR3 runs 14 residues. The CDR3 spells CASSVVSGINEQFF. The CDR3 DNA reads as TGTGCCAGCAGCGTAGTCTCTGGTATCAATGAGCAGTTCTTC.

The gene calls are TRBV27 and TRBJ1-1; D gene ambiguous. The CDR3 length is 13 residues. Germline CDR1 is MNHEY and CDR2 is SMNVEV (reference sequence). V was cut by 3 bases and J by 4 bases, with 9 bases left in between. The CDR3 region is CASSFRRSTEAFF. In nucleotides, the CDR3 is TGTGCCAGCAGTTTTCGGCGGAGCACTGAAGCTTTCTTT.

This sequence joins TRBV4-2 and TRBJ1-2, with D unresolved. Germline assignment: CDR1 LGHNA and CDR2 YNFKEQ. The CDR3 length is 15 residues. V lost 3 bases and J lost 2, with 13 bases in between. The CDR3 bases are TGTGCCAGCAGCCAGACCGACGGGCTCAACTATGGCTACACCTTC. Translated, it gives CASSQTDGLNYGYTF.

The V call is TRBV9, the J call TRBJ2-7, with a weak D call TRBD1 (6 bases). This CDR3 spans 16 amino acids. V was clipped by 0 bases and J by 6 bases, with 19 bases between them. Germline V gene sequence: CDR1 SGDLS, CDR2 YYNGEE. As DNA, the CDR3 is TGTGCCAGCAGCGTAGCTGTGGCCGCCGAACAGGGCGAGCAGTACTTC. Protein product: CASSVAVAAEQGEQYF.

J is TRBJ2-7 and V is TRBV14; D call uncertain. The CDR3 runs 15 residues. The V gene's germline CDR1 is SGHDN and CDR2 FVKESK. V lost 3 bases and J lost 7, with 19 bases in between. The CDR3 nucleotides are TGTGCCAGCAGCCACCAGGACGGACCGGGCGTGGAGCAGTACTTC. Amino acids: CASSHQDGPGVEQYF. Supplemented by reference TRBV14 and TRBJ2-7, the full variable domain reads EAGVTQFPSHSVIEKGQTVTLRCDPISGHDNLYWYRRVMGKEIKFLLHFVKESKQDESGMPNNRFLAERTGGTYSTLKVQPAELEDSGVYFCASSHQDGPGVEQYFGPGTRLTVT.

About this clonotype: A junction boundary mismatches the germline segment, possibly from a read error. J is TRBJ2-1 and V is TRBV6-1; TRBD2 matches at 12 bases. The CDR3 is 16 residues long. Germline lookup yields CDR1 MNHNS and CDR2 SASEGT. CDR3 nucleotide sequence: TGTGCCAGCAGTACGCGGACTAGCGGGACGAACAATGATCAGTTCTTC. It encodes CASSTRTSGTNNDQFF.